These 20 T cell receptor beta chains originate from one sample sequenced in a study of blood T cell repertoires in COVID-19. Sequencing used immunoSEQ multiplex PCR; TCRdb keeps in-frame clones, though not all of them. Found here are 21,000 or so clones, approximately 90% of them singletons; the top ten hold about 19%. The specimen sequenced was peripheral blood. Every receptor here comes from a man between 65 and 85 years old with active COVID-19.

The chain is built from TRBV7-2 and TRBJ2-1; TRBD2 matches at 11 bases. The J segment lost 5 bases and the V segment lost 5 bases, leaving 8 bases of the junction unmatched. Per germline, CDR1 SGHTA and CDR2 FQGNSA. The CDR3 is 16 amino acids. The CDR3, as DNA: TGTGCCAGCAGCATAACCGGGACTAGCGGTAACAATGAGCAGTTCTTC. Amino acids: CASSITGTSGNNEQFF.

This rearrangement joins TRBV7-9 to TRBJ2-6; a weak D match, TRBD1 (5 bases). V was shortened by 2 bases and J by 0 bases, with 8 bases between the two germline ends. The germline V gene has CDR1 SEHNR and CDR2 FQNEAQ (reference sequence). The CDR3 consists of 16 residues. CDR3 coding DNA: TGTGCCAGCAGCTTACACACAGGCTCTGGGGCCAACGTCCTGACTTTC. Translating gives CASSLHTGSGANVLTF.

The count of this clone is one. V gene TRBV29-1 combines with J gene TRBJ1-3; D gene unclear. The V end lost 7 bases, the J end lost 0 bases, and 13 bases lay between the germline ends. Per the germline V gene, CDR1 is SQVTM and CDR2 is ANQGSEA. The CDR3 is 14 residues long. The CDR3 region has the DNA TGCAGCGCCCAGACGGGTAGCTCTGGAAACACCATATATTTT. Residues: CSAQTGSSGNTIYF.

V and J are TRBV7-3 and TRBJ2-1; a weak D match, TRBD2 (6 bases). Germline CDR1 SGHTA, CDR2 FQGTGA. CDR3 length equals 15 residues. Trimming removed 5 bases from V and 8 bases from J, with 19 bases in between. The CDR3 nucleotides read TGTGCCAGCAGCCCCCGCCGAGGAACGGGGGATGAGCAGTTCTTC. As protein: CASSPRRGTGDEQFF.

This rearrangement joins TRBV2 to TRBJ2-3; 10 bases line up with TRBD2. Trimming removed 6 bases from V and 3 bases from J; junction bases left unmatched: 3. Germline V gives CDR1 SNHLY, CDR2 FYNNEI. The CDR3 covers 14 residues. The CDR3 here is CASSIAGGTDTQYF. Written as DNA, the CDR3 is TGTGCCAGCAGCATAGCGGGAGGAACAGATACGCAGTATTTT.

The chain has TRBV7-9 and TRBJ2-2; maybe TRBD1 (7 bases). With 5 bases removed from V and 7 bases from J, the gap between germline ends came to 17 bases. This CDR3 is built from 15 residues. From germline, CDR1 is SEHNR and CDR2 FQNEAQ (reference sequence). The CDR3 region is CASSPPGGGSGELFF. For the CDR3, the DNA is TGTGCCAGCAGCCCCCCTGGAGGGGGCAGCGGGGAGCTGTTTTTT.

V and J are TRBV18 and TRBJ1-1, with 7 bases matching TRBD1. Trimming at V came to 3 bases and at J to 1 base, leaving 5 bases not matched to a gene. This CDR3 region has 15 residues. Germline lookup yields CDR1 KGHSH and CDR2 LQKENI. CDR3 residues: CASSPSGQPNTEAFF. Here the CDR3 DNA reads TGTGCCAGCTCACCTTCGGGACAGCCGAACACTGAAGCTTTCTTT.

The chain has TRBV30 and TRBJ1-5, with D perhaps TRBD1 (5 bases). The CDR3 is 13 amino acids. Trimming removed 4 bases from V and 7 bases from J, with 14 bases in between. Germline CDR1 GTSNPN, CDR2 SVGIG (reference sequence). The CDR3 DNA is TGTGCCTGGACGGGACTGCCCGGACAGCCCCAGCATTTT. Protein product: CAWTGLPGQPQHF.

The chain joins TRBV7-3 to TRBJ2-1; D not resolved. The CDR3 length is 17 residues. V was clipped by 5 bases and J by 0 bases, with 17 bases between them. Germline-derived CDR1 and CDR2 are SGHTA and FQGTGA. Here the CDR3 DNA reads TGTGCCAGCAGCCCCCTTCCCCAAACAAGCTCCTACAATGAGCAGTTCTTC. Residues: CASSPLPQTSSYNEQFF. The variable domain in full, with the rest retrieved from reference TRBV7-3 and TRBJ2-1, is GAGVSQTPSNKVTEKGKYVELRCDPISGHTALYWYRQSLGQGPEFLIYFQGTGAADDSGLPNDRFFAVRPEGSVSTLKIQRTERGDSAVYLCASSPLPQTSSYNEQFFGPGTRLTVL.

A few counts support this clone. The DNA of the CDR3 is TGTGCCAGCAGTCCTACAGGGAATCCCTACGAGCAGTACTTC. It is translated as CASSPTGNPYEQYF. This sequence joins TRBV27 and TRBJ2-7, with a tentative D call TRBD1 (6 bases). V lost 5 bases, J lost 2 bases, and 13 bases lay in between. The CDR3 runs 14 residues. Germline-derived CDR1 and CDR2 are MNHEY and SMNVEV (reference sequence).

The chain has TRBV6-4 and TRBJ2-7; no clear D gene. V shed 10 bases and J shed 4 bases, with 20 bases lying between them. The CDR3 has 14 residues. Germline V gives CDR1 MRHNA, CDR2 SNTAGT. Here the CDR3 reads CATLRQLPSYEQYF. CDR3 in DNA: TGTGCCACCCTCCGTCAGTTGCCCTCGTACGAGCAGTACTTC.

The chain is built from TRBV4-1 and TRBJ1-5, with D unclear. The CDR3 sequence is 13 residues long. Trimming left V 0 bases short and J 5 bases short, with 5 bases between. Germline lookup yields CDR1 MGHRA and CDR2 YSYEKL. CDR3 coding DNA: TGCGCCAGCAGCCAAGACCGTGATCAGCCCCAGCATTTT. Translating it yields CASSQDRDQPQHF.

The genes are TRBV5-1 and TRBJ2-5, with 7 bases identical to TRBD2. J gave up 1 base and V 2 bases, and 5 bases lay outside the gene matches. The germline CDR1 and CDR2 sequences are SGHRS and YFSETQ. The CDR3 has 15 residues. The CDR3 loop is CASSFGTNIQETQYF. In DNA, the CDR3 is TGCGCCAGCAGCTTCGGGACTAACATCCAAGAGACCCAGTACTTC.

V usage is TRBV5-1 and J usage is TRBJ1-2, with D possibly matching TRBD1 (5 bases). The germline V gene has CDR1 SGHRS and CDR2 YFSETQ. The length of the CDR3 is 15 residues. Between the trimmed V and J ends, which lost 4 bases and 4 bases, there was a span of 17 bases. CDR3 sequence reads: CASSPTQTVPYGYTF. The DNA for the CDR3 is TGCGCCAGCAGCCCCACCCAGACAGTTCCCTATGGCTACACCTTC.

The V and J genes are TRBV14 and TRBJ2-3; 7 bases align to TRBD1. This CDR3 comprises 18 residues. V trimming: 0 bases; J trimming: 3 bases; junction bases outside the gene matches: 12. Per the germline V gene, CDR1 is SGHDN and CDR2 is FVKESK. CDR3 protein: CASSQDRWAGGITDTQYF. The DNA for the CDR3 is TGTGCCAGCAGCCAAGATCGGTGGGCAGGGGGAATAACAGATACGCAGTATTTT.

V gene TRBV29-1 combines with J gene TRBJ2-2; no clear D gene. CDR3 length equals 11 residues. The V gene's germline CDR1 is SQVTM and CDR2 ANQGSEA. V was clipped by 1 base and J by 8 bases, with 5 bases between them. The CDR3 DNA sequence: TGCAGCGTTGAAGTTATGGGGGAGCTGTTTTTT. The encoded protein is CSVEVMGELFF.

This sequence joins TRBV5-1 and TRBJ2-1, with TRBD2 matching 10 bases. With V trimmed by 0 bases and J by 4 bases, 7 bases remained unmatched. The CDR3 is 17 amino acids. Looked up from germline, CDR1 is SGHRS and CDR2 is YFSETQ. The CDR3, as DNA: TGCGCCAGCAGCTTGGGGCTAGCGGGGGACTTTTACAATGAGCAGTTCTTC. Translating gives CASSLGLAGDFYNEQFF.

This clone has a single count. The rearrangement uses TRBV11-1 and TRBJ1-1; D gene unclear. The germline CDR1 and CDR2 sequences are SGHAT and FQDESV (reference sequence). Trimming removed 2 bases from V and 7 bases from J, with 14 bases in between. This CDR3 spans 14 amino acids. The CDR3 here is CASSLRFNGGEAFF. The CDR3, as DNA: TGTGCCAGCAGCTTACGATTCAACGGTGGTGAAGCTTTCTTT.

DNA for the CDR3: TGTGCCAGCAGTCTAGCGGGGGGGCTTGAGCAGTTCTTC. Its translation is CASSLAGGLEQFF. V and J are TRBV7-2 and TRBJ2-1, with 12 bases lining up with TRBD2. Germline V lookup: CDR1 SGHTA, CDR2 FQGNSA. Trimming removed 6 bases from V and 9 bases from J; junction bases left unmatched: 3. CDR3 length: 13 residues.

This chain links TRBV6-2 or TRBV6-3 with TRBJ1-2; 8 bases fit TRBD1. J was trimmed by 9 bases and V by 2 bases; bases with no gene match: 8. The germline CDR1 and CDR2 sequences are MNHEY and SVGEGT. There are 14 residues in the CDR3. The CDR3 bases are TGTGCCAGCAGTTACCTGGACAGGGTTGACAGCTACACCTTC. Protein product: CASSYLDRVDSYTF.